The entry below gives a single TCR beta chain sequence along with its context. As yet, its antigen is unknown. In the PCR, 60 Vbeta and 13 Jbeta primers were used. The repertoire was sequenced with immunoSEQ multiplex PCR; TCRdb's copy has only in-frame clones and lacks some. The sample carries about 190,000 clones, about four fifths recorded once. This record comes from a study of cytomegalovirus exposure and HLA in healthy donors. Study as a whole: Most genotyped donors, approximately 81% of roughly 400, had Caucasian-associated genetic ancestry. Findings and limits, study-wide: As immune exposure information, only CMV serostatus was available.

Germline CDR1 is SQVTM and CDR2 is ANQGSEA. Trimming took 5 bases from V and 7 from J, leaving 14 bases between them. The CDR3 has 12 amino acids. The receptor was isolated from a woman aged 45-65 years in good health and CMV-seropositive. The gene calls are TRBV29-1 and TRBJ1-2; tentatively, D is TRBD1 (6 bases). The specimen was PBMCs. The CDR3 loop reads CSVPWTAGGYTF. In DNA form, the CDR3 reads TGCAGCGTTCCATGGACAGCAGGTGGCTACACCTTC. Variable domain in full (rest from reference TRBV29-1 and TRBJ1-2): SAVISQKPSRDICQRGTSLTIQCQVDSQVTMMFWYRQQPGQSLTLIATANQGSEATYESGFVIDKFPISRPNLTFSTLTVSNMSPEDSSIYLCSVPWTAGGYTFGSGTRLTVV.